The rows below give T cell receptor beta chains drawn from one sample of a study of response to subunit inactivated influenza vaccine. A single record per CDR3 protein comes from TCRdb applying MiXCR to the RT-PCR reads. The sample holds 400,000 to 650,000 distinct CDR3 sequences, 6.5% to 8% seen once. Sequencing was performed on PBMCs from blood, taken around 25 months after vaccination. Receptors originate from a man between 50 and 75 years old who received an inactivated influenza vaccine. CDR3s include the opening cysteine and the closing phenylalanine or tryptophan. The D gene is left open where the match is weak. Size is stated for part of the rows, as once, few or many counts, or as a class when the clone is expanded.

CDR3 DNA: TGTGCCAGCAGTTTCACACCTTATAGCAATCAGCCCCAGCATTTT; CDR3 protein: CASSFTPYSNQPQHF; clone size: many; V gene: TRBV12-3/TRBV12-4; D gene: NA; J gene: TRBJ1-5
CDR3 DNA: TGTGCCAGCAGCTTAGTAAGCGGGGGTGGCGACGAGCAGTACTTC; CDR3 protein: CASSLVSGGGDEQYF; clone size: few; V gene: TRBV7-2; D gene: TRBD2; J gene: TRBJ2-7
CDR3 DNA: TGTGCCAGCAGCGCGACAGGGGCGCGTAATTCACCCCTCCACTTT; CDR3 protein: CASSATGARNSPLHF; clone size: many; V gene: TRBV9; D gene: TRBD1; J gene: TRBJ1-6
CDR3 DNA: TGTGCCAGCAGTTGGGGGGGTCGGGACACAGATACGCAGTATTTT; CDR3 protein: CASSWGGRDTDTQYF; clone size: few; V gene: TRBV12-3/TRBV12-4; D gene: TRBD2; J gene: TRBJ2-3
CDR3 DNA: TGTGCCAGCAGCTTAAGGGGGGGCGCGAACACCGGGGAGCTGTTTTTT; CDR3 protein: CASSLRGGANTGELFF; clone size: NA; V gene: TRBV7-9; D gene: NA; J gene: TRBJ2-2
CDR3 DNA: TGCGCCAGCAGCTTGGGGGGACAGGGTAGCACAGATACGCAGTATTTT; CDR3 protein: CASSLGGQGSTDTQYF; clone size: few; V gene: TRBV5-1; D gene: TRBD1; J gene: TRBJ2-3
CDR3 DNA: TGCAGTGCTAGAGTCCGGGACGAAGCTTTCTTT; CDR3 protein: CSARVRDEAFF; clone size: NA; V gene: TRBV20-1; D gene: NA; J gene: TRBJ1-1
CDR3 DNA: TGCGCCAGCAGCCAGACAGAAATTATGAACACTGAAGCTTTCTTT; CDR3 protein: CASSQTEIMNTEAFF; clone size: NA; V gene: TRBV4-1; D gene: NA; J gene: TRBJ1-1
CDR3 DNA: TGTGCCTGGAAGTTGTTATACACCGGGGAGCTGTTTTTT; CDR3 protein: CAWKLLYTGELFF; clone size: many; V gene: TRBV30; D gene: NA; J gene: TRBJ2-2
CDR3 DNA: TGTGCCAGCATCTATCAGGGAGACACAGATACGCAGTATTTT; CDR3 protein: CASIYQGDTDTQYF; clone size: NA; V gene: TRBV7-9; D gene: NA; J gene: TRBJ2-3
CDR3 DNA: TGTGCCAGCAGCTTCACGAGGGATAACTATGGCTACACCTTC; CDR3 protein: CASSFTRDNYGYTF; clone size: few; V gene: TRBV7-2; D gene: NA; J gene: TRBJ1-2
CDR3 DNA: TGTGCCAGCAGCTTAGCGCTGGTGAATACGCAGTATTTT; CDR3 protein: CASSLALVNTQYF; clone size: NA; V gene: TRBV7-2; D gene: NA; J gene: TRBJ2-3
CDR3 DNA: TGTGCCTGTGGACAGGGCTCGTCTGAGACCCAGTACTTC; CDR3 protein: CACGQGSSETQYF; clone size: NA; V gene: TRBV30; D gene: TRBD1; J gene: TRBJ2-5
CDR3 DNA: TGCGCCAGCAGCCAACGGACTAGCGGGGGGGCCCGGTCTTACAATGAGCAGTTCTTC; CDR3 protein: CASSQRTSGGARSYNEQFF; clone size: NA; V gene: TRBV4-1; D gene: TRBD2; J gene: TRBJ2-1
CDR3 DNA: TGTGCCAGCAATAGAGAGCGAGACGCCGGGGAGCTGTTTTTT; CDR3 protein: CASNRERDAGELFF; clone size: few; V gene: TRBV6-1; D gene: NA; J gene: TRBJ2-2
CDR3 DNA: TGTGCCAGCACCCTCACCGGAGGGGGCAAAAACATTCAGTACTTC; CDR3 protein: CASTLTGGGKNIQYF; clone size: many; V gene: TRBV12-3/TRBV12-4; D gene: NA; J gene: TRBJ2-4
CDR3 DNA: TGTGCCAGCTCACCTCCATCCCGACAGGGGGTGGTAAGGTTCTTC; CDR3 protein: CASSPPSRQGVVRFF; clone size: many; V gene: TRBV18; D gene: TRBD1; J gene: TRBJ2-1
CDR3 DNA: TGTGCCAGCAGTTCCCCTGGACAGGGGGCAGGAGGCTACACCTTC; CDR3 protein: CASSSPGQGAGGYTF; clone size: few; V gene: TRBV28; D gene: TRBD1; J gene: TRBJ1-2
CDR3 DNA: TGTGCCATCAGTGATGGCGGGCCAAGAGTCACAGATACGCAGTATTTT; CDR3 protein: CAISDGGPRVTDTQYF; clone size: few; V gene: TRBV10-3; D gene: NA; J gene: TRBJ2-3
CDR3 DNA: TGTGCCAGCAGCCAAATGCAGGTCCGCTCTGGAAACACCATATATTTT; CDR3 protein: CASSQMQVRSGNTIYF; clone size: NA; V gene: TRBV3-1; D gene: NA; J gene: TRBJ1-3
CDR3 DNA: TGTGCCAGCTCAACCGGGGTGACTGCCTCCTACGAGCAGTACTTC; CDR3 protein: CASSTGVTASYEQYF; clone size: NA; V gene: TRBV18; D gene: NA; J gene: TRBJ2-7
CDR3 DNA: TGTGCCAGCAGTTTCGTCTCGGGCTACACCGGGGAGCTGTTTTTT; CDR3 protein: CASSFVSGYTGELFF; clone size: few; V gene: TRBV28; D gene: NA; J gene: TRBJ2-2
CDR3 DNA: TGTGCCACCAGCAAGAAGACAATGAACACTGAAGCTTTCTTT; CDR3 protein: CATSKKTMNTEAFF; clone size: few; V gene: TRBV15; D gene: NA; J gene: TRBJ1-1
CDR3 DNA: TGTGCCAGCAGTCCTCGGGACGTTTTCTACGAGCAGTACTTC; CDR3 protein: CASSPRDVFYEQYF; clone size: few; V gene: TRBV12-3/TRBV12-4; D gene: NA; J gene: TRBJ2-7
CDR3 DNA: TGTGCCAGCAGTGAACCAGGGAGCTCCTACGAGCAGTACTTC; CDR3 protein: CASSEPGSSYEQYF; clone size: many; V gene: TRBV2; D gene: NA; J gene: TRBJ2-7